The source of this TCR beta chain is a study of beta chain features in type 1 diabetes (dated by TCRdb to about 2018). Background for the entire study: Patients and healthy donors did not differ in mean age, gender distribution, total cell number or subset yield. A total of around 110,000,000 sorted cells were examined across all samples, and a strong correlation was observed between cell number per subset and RNA yield. The study compared TCRB repertoires of sorted circulating CD4+ T cell subsets between recently diagnosed type 1 diabetes patients and matched healthy donors. Regulatory and stem cell-like memory subsets were obtained from only 8 patients and roughly 8 healthy donors, while naive and central memory subsets were obtained from all 28 donors. General findings and caveats noted by the study authors: Fewer insertions and more nucleotide deletions at VDJ recombination sites were observed in patients with type 1 diabetes, implying thymic rearrangement abnormalities. Because small numbers of individuals were included in the HLA sub-analyses, any influence of HLA type on TCRB rearrangement was left unresolved. Because cDNA rather than genomic DNA was sequenced, highly expressing activated cells could have been over-represented, although no difference in activation and CD3 levels was found between groups. The naive, central memory and regulatory TCRB repertoires appeared to resemble one another more closely among patients than among healthy donors. Shorter templates might have been favored by PCR, but patient and control samples were amplified and corrected together, so both groups would have been affected equally by any skew. Type 1 diabetes patients showed a moderate but significant shortening of TCRB CDR3 length in all four CD4+ subsets.

The entire amount of isolated RNA was reverse transcribed using the High Capacity cDNA Reverse Transcription Kit, so the sequenced TCRB transcripts were expressed ones. Deep immunoSEQ sequencing was performed on naive, central memory and regulatory T cell samples, with an average of around 3.5 million total reads per sample. Sorted cells were lysed in RLT buffer, and RNA was extracted using DNase-treated RNeasy Micro or Mini kits according to cell number. Each cell subset was processed separately to prevent cross-contamination, with patient and healthy donor samples processed together. The immunoSEQ multiplex PCR was used to amplify TCRB sequences from cDNA, generating 87-bp fragments that spanned the CDR3 region. Sequencing of the amplicons was done on the Illumina HiSeq platform. The original methods were these. Synthetic template baselines were used to correct PCR bias computationally, reads within Hamming distance 2 were collapsed together, and singletons that could not be merged were discarded. By aligning reads against IMGT, V, D and J genes, CDR3 length, and insertions or deletions at six rearrangement sites were assigned. Clonotype counts were normalized to sorted cell number within each subset before computing true diversity and Gini coefficients with the tcR R package. The overlap coefficient, calculated on TCRB nucleotide sequences, was used to quantify repertoire sharing. Imported from immuneACCESS, the table was reduced by TCRdb to in-frame sequences with V and J called. These copies leave out some clones; in studies compared against another copy, an unresolved V gene accounts for under half, and the cause of the remainder is not known. D and trimming were read from the DNA, whereas the V and J calls and clone size are those reported in that table. This sample lists 140,000 to 150,000 clones; roughly an eighth were detected once. The biggest ten clones account for approximately 1.3% of the sample.

A word on this clone: Its antigen target is currently unknown. No qualities accompany the bases; no much larger clone lies one base away.

From each donor, a single peripheral blood sample of approximately 120 mL on average was drawn into heparinised tubes. Using a panel that included CD45RO, CCR7, CD25, CD127, CD95 and CD27, naive, central memory, regulatory and stem cell-like memory CD4+ T cells were sorted on a BD FACSAria II. Every sorted population had a purity above 95%. PBMCs were isolated immediately by Lymphoprep density gradient centrifugation and stained directly without culture. To minimize batch effects, samples were stained and sorted in pairs, one healthy donor with one patient per experiment. The germline V gene encodes CDR1 LGHNA and CDR2 YNFKEQ. Its CDR3 holds 16 amino acids, cysteine through phenylalanine. The sequence is cut down to CDR3 DNA, 48 bases in frame from base 1. V drops 0 bases and J drops 0 bases, leaving 8 bases in between.

The sample was central memory CD4+ T cells from blood. This receptor chain uses TRBV4-2 and TRBJ2-2, and possibly TRBD1, on 5 matching bases. The clonotype originates from a young man with type 1 diabetes. The DNA reads as follows: TGTGCCAGCAGCCAAGACGCAGGGACGAACACCGGGGAGCTGTTTTTT. Translation gives CASSQDAGTNTGELFF.